This T cell receptor beta chain came from a study of control samples from healthy donors and cancer patients. This clone came up a few times. Repertoires were generated with immunoSEQ multiplex PCR, while TCRdb's copy carries only in-frame clones and drops some. The repertoire includes 150,000 to 200,000 clones, 70% to 90% of them detected once, and approximately 4.9% sits in the top ten. Trimming cost V 5 bases and J 5 bases, with 10 bases left between them. Germline assignment: CDR1 SEHNR and CDR2 FQNEAQ (reference sequence). CDR3 length: 13 residues. The sequence derives from a woman younger than 45 in good health. Sequencing used blood. The chain employs TRBV7-9 and TRBJ1-5, with D unclear. As DNA, the CDR3 is TGTGCCAGCAGCCAAGGACCCTATCAGCCCCAGCATTTT. Encoded protein: CASSQGPYQPQHF.